The entry that follows covers one TCR beta chain sequence. These data belong to a study of CD8 T cells in Susac syndrome. An amount of RNA that ranged from roughly 0.45 to 1 ug was reverse transcribed with random hexamers. TCRdb used MiXCR to reprocess the immunoSEQ multiplex PCR reads, holding one entry per CDR3 protein. The sample shows approximately 200,000 distinct CDR3 sequences, around 96% of them seen only once. The receptor was isolated from a human donor with multiple sclerosis. Sequencing used CD4+ T cells from PBMCs.

The CDR3: CASSVAPGRMNTEAFF. CDR3 sequence (DNA): TGTGCCAGCAGCGTAGCTCCAGGGAGGATGAACACTGAAGCTTTCTTT. The chain carries TRBV9 and TRBJ1-1; TRBD1 is a possible D gene (5 bases). Between the trimmed V and J ends, which lost 0 bases and 0 bases, there was a span of 12 bases. The CDR3 length is 16 residues. Germline CDR1 SGDLS, CDR2 YYNGEE.